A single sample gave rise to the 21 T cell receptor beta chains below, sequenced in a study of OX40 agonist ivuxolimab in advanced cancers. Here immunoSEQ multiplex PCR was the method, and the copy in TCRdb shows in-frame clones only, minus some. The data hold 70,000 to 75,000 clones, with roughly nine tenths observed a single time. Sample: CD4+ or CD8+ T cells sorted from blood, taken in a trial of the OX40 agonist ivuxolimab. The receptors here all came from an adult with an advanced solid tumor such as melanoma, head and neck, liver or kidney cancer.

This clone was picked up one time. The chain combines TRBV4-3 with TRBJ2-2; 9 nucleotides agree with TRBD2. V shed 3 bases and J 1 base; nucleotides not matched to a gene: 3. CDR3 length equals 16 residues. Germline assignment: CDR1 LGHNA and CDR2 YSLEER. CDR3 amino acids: CASSQSAGGNTGELFF. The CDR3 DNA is TGCGCCAGCAGCCAGTCAGCGGGAGGGAACACCGGGGAGCTGTTTTTT.

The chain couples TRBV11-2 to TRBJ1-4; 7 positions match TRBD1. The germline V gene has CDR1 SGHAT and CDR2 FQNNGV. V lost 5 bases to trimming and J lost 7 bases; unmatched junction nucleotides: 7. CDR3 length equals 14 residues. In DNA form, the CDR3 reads TGTGCCAGCAGCCCGCGGACAGGTCGTGAAAAACTGTTTTTT. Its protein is CASSPRTGREKLFF.

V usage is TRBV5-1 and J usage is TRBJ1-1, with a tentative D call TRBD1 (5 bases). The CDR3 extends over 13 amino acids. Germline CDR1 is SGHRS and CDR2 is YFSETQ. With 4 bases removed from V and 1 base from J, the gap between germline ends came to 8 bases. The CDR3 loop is CASSATGNTEAFF. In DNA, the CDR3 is TGCGCCAGCAGCGCAACAGGGAACACTGAAGCTTTCTTT.

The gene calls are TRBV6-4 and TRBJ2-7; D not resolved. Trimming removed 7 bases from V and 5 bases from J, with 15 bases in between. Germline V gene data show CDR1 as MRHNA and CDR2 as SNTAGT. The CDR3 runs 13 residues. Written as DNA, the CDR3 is TGTGCCAGCATCTGGCAGAATCTAAACGAGCAGTACTTC. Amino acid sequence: CASIWQNLNEQYF.

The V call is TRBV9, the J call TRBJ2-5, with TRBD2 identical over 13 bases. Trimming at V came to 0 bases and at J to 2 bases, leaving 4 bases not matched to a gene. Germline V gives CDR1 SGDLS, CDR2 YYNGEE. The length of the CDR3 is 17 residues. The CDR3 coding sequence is TGTGCCAGCAGCGTAGGGCCGGGACTAGCGGGACAAGAGACCCAGTACTTC. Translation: CASSVGPGLAGQETQYF. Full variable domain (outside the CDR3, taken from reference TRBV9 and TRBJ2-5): DSGVTQTPKHLITATGQRVTLRCSPRSGDLSVYWYQQSLDQGLQFLIQYYNGEERAKGNILERFSAQQFPDLHSELNLSSLELGDSALYFCASSVGPGLAGQETQYFGPGTRLLVL.

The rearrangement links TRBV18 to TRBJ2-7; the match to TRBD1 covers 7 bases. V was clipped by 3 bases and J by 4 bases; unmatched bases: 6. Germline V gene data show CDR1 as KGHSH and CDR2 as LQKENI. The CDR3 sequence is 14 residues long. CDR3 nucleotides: TGTGCCAGCTCACCGACAGGGTTGCCTTACGAGCAGTACTTC. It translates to CASSPTGLPYEQYF.

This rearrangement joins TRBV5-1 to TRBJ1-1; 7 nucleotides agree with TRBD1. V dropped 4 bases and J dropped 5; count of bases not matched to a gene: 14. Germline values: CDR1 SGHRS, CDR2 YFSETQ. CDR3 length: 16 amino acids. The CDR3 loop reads CASSEQGNLGWTEAFF. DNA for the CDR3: TGCGCCAGCAGCGAACAGGGGAATCTCGGGTGGACTGAAGCTTTCTTT.

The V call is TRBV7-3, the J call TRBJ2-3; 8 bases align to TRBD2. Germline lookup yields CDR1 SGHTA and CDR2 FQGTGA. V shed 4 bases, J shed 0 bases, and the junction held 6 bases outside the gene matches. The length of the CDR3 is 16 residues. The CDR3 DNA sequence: TGTGCCAGCAGCTCCGGACTAGCCGCGAGCACAGATACGCAGTATTTT. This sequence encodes CASSSGLAASTDTQYF.

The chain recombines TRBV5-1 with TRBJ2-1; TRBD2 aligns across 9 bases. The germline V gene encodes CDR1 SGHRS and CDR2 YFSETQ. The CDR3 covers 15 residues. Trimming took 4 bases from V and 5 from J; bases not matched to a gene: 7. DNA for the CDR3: TGCGCCAGCAGCCGGGGCGGGAGGGACGACAATGAGCAGTTCTTC. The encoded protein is CASSRGGRDDNEQFF.

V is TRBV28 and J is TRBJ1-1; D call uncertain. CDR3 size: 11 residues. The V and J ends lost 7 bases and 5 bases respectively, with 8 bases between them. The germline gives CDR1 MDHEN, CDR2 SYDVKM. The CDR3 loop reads CASTRVTEAFF. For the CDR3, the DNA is TGTGCCAGCACCCGGGTGACTGAAGCTTTCTTT.

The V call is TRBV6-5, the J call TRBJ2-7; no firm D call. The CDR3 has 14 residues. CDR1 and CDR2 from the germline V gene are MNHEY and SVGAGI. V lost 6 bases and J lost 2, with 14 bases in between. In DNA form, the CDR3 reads TGTGCCAGCAGACCGCAACGGTCGACCTACGAGCAGTACTTC. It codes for CASRPQRSTYEQYF.

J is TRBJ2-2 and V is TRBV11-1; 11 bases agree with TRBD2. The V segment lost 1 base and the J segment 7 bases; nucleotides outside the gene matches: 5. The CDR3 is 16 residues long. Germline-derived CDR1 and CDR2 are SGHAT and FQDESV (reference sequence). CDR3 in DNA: TGTGCCAGCAGCTTAGGTAGACTAGCGGGAAACGGGGAGCTGTTTTTT. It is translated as CASSLGRLAGNGELFF.

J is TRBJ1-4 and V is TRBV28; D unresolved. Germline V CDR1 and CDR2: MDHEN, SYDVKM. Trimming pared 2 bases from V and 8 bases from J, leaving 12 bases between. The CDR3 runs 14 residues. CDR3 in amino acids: CASSLLTIKEKLFF. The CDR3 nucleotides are TGTGCCAGCAGTTTACTGACGATTAAAGAAAAACTGTTTTTT.

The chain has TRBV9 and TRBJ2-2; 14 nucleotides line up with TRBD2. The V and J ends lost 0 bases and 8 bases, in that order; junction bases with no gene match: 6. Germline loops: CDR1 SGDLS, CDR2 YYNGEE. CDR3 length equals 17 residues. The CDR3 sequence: CASSVAGTSGRRGELFF. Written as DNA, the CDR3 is TGTGCCAGCAGCGTAGCGGGGACTAGCGGGAGAAGGGGGGAGCTGTTTTTT.

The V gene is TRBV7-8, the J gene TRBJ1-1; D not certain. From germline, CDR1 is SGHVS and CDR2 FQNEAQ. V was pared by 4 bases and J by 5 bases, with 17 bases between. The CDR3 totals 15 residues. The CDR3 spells CASSSGRRAWTEAFF. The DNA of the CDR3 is TGTGCCAGCAGCTCAGGACGGCGTGCTTGGACTGAAGCTTTCTTT.

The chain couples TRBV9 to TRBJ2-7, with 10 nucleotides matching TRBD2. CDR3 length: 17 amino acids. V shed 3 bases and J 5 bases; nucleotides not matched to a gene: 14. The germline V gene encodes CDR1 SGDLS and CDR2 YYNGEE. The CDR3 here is CASSASPSGRIKHEQYF. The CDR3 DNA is TGTGCCAGCAGCGCTTCCCCTAGCGGGAGAATTAAGCACGAGCAGTACTTC.

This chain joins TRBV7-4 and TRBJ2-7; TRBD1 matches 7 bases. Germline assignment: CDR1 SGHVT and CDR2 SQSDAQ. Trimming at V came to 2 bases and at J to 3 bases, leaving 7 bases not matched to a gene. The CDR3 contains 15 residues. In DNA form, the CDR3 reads TGTGCCAGCAGCTTACGAGGACAGGACCGCTACGAGCAGTACTTC. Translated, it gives CASSLRGQDRYEQYF.

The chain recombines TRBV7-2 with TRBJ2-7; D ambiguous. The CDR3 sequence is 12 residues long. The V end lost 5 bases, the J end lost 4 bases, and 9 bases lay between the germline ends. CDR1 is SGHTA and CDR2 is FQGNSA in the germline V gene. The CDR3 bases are TGTGCCAGCAGCCTTTATTTATACGAGCAGTACTTC. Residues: CASSLYLYEQYF.

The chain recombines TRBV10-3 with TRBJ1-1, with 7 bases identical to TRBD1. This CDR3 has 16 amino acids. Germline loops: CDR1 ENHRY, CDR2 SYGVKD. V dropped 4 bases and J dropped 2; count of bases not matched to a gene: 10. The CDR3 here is CAISGGRGIPNTEAFF. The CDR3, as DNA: TGTGCCATCAGTGGGGGCAGGGGGATACCTAACACTGAAGCTTTCTTT.

The CDR3 here is CASSLTREYNEQFF. CDR3 coding DNA: TGTGCCAGCAGCTTAACGAGGGAGTACAATGAGCAGTTCTTC. The gene calls are TRBV7-3 and TRBJ2-1, with D possibly matching TRBD2 (5 bases). Germline CDR1 SGHTA, CDR2 FQGTGA. The CDR3 spans 14 residues. The V end was cut by 0 bases, the J end by 4 bases, with 7 bases between.

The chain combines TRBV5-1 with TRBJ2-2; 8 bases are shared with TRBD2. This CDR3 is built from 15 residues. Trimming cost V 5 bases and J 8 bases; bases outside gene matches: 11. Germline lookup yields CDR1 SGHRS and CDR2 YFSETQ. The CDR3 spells CASSLDGRAEGELFF. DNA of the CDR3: TGCGCCAGCAGTCTGGACGGGAGGGCCGAGGGGGAGCTGTTTTTT.